This TCR beta chain derives from a study of T cells in Graves' hyperthyroidism and ophthalmopathy. Study-level information: Prior to any treatment, at the point of initial diagnosis, peripheral blood was collected.

The study enrolled patients aged 18 to 65 with newly diagnosed hyperthyroidism of under 2 months' duration. PBMCs were obtained from 10 ml fresh peripheral blood. RNA transcripts provided the source from which TCR beta CDR3 regions were amplified. Carried out on the TCR CDR3, a first-round RT-PCR used the HTBI primer set. One entry per CDR3 protein results from TCRdb running MiXCR on the multiplex PCR reads. The data show approximately 720,000 distinct CDR3 sequences, with 18% seen just once and around 17% held by the top ten. The study's findings and limits: In blood, most of the thyroid clonotypes expanded above 0.001 were also present.

In its sample, this clonotype was seen a few times. Antigen: not known. The receptor was derived from a woman between 50 and 59 years old with Graves' hyperthyroidism that later progressed to Graves' ophthalmopathy. Sequencing was done on a sample of blood.

The CDR3 coding sequence is TGTGCCAGCAGTTCCCAGGGGTCTCGCTCTGGAAACACCATATATTTT. This codes for CASSSQGSRSGNTIYF. This chain links TRBV12-3 or TRBV12-4 with TRBJ1-3, with D perhaps matching TRBD1 (6 bases). The CDR3 is made up of 16 amino acids. The V end was cut by 4 bases, the J end by 0 bases, with 13 bases between.